This T cell receptor beta chain was identified in a study of OX40 agonist ivuxolimab in advanced cancers. On the study more broadly: Ivuxolimab, an antibody acting as an agonist of OX40 (CD134), was used to treat patients. Therapy given before enrollment (anti-PD-1, anti-PD-L1 or anti-CTLA-4) was allowed, and roughly 42% had some. Three patients had partial responses: one hepatocellular carcinoma, two cutaneous melanoma.

Measured with immunoSEQ multiplex PCR; TCRdb has only the in-frame clones, and not every one. The sample contains fewer than 140,000 clones, just over 90% of which appear only once. Germline V lookup: CDR1 SGDLS, CDR2 YYNGEE. Germline trimming cut 3 bases from V and 10 bases from J; bases unmatched to any gene: 4. The CDR3 covers 12 residues. With autoimmune disease history or systemic immunosuppression, patients were excluded. The clonotype originates from an adult with an advanced solid tumor such as melanoma, head and neck, liver or kidney cancer. The V call is TRBV9, the J call TRBJ2-1; TRBD1 aligns across 7 bases. Specimen: CD4+ or CD8+ T cells sorted from blood, collected in a trial of the OX40 agonist ivuxolimab. The CDR3 sequence: CASSEGAREQFF. The CDR3 DNA follows: TGTGCCAGCAGCGAGGGGGCCCGGGAGCAGTTCTTC.